This T cell receptor beta chain emerged from a study of shared clonotypes between healthy human individuals. Study-wide background: CD4 naive cells filled three plates per donor, CD4 memory three, CD8 naive two and CD8 memory one. General study points: Clonotypes shared by all four sorted-subset donors had higher generation probabilities than non-shared clonotypes. Rarefaction curves obtained for sorted subsets showed sequencing incomplete despite large depth.

CDR1 is ENHRY, CDR2 SYGVKD, per germline. This CDR3 contains 14 residues. The V end lost 2 bases, the J end lost 2 bases, and 9 bases lay between the germline ends. This clone was detected many times. As yet, its antigen is unknown. Other nucleotide sequences from this sample produce the same CDR3. The table came from immunoSEQ multiplex PCR; TCRdb's copy has only in-frame clones and leaves some out. The table includes approximately 340,000 clones, approximately 74% detected once. The receptor was derived from a man aged 25 to 40 in good health. The gene calls are TRBV10-3 and TRBJ2-5; maybe TRBD2 (6 bases). The sample consisted of memory CD4+ T cells sorted from blood. Subset indicated: CD45RA-negative fraction. The CDR3 is CAISEGGEQETQYF. CDR3 nucleotide sequence: TGTGCCATCAGTGAGGGCGGGGAGCAAGAGACCCAGTACTTC.